A few counts support the clone carrying this TCR beta chain. Antigen specificity is unknown. This sample is part of a study of blood T cells in healthy people across ages. Together with a sample-barcoded 5' primer, a J-beta primer mix was included in a second PCR lasting about 7 to 11 cycles. Every sample gave at least 2.5 million paired-end reads containing CDR3. TCRdb fed the 5' RACE reads into MiXCR, producing one record per CDR3 protein. The sample carries some 920,000 distinct CDR3 sequences, roughly 47% recorded once. This CDR3 contains 15 residues. CDR1 LGHDT and CDR2 YNNKEL come from the germline V gene (reference sequence). Healthy Caucasians from Russia aged roughly 6 to 90 served as donors. General study points: Among long-lived donors, naive CD4+ cells were more numerous and diversity higher than in aged donors.

The sample was blood. The chain uses TRBV3-1 and TRBJ2-7; D uncertain. The end of the DNA fits TRBJ2-5 better, so the J call may be wrong. The receptor was isolated from a woman aged 55-75 years in good health. The CDR3 spells CASSQVGSWIETQYF. Here the CDR3 DNA reads TGTGCCAGCAGCCAAGTGGGATCTTGGATAGAGACCCAGTACTTC.